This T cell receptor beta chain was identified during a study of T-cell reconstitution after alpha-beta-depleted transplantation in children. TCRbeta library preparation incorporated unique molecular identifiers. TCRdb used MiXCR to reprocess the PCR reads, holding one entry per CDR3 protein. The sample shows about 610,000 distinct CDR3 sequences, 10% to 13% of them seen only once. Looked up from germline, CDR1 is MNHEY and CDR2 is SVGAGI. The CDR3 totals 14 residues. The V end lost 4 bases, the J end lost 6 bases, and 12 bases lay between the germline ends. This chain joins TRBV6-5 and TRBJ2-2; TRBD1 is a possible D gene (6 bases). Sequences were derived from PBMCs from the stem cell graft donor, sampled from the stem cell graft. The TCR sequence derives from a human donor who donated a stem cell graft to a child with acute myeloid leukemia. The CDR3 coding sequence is TGTGCCAGCAGTTCCTTAGAGGGGGCCGGGGAGCTGTTTTTT. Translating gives CASSSLEGAGELFF.